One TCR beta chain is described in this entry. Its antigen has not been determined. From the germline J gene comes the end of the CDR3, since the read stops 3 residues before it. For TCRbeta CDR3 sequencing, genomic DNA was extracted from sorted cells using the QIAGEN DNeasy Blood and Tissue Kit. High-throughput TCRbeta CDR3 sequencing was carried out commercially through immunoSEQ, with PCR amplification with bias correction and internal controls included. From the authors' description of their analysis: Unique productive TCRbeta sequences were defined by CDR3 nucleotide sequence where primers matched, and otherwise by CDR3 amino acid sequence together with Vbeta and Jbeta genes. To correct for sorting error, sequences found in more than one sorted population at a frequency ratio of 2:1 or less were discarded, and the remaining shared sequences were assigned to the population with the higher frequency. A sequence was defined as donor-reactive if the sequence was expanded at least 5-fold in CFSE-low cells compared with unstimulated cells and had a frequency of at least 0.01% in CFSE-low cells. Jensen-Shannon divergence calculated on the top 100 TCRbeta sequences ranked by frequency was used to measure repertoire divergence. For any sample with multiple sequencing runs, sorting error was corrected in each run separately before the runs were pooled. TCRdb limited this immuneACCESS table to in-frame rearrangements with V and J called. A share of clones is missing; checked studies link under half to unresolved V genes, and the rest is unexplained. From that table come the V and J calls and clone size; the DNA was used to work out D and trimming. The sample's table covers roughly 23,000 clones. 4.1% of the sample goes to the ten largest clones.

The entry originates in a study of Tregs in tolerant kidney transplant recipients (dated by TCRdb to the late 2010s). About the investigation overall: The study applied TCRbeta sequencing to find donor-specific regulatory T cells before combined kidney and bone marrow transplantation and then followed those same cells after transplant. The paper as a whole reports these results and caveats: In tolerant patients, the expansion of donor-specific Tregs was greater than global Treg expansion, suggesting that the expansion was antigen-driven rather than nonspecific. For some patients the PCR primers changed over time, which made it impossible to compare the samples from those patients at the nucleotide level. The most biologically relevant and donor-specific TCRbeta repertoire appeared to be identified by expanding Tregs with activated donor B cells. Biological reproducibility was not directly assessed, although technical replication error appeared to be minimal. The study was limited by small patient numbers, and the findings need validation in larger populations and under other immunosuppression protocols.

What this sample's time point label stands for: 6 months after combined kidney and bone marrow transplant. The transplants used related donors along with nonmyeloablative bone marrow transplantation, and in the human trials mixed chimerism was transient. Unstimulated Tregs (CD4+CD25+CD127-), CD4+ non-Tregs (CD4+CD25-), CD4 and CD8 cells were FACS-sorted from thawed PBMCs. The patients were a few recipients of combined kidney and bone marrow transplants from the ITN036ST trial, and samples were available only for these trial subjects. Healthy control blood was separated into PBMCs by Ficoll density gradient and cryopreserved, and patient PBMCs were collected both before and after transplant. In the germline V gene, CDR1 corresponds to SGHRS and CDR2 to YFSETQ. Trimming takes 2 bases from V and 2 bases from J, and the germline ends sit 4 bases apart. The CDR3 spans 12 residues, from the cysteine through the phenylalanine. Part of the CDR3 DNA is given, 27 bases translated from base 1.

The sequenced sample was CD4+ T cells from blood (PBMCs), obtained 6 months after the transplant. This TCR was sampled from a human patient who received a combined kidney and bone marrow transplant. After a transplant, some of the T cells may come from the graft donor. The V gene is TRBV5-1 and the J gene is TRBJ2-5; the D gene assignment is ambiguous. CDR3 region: CASSFLQETQYF. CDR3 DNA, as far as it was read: TGCGCCAGCAGCTTCCTGCAAGAGACC.